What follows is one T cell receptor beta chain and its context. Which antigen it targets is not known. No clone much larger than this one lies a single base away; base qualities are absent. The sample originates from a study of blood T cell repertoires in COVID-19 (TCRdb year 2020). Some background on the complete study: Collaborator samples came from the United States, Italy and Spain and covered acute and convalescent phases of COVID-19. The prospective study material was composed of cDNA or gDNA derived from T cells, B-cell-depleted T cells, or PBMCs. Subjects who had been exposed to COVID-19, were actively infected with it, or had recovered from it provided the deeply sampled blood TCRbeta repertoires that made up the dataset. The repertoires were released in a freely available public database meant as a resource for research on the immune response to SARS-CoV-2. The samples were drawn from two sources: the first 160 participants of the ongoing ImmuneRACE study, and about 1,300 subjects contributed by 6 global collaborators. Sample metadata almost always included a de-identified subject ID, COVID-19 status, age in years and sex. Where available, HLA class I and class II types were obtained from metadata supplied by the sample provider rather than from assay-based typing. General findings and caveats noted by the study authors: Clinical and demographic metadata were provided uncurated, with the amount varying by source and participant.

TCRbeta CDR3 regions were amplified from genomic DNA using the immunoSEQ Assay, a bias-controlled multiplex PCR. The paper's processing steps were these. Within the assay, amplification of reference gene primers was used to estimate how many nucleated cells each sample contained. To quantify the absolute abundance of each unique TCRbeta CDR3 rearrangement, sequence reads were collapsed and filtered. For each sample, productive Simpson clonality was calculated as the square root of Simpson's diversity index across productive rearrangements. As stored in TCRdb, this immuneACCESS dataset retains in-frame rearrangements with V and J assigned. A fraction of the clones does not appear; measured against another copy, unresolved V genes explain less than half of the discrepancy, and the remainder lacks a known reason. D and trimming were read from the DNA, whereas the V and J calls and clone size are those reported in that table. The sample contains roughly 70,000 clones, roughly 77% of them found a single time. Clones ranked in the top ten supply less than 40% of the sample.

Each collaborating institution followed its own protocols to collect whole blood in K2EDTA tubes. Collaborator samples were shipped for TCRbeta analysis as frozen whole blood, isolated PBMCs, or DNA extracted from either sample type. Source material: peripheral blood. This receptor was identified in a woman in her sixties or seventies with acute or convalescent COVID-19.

The nucleotides read TGTGCCAGTAGCCCCTCCCTCCAGCATTTT. Translated, this is CASSPSLQHF. The rearrangement combines TRBV19 with TRBJ1-5, with no confidently assigned D gene. CDR1 and CDR2, looked up from the germline V gene (reference sequence), are LNHDA and SQIVND. The germline ends are 9 bases apart after V is trimmed by 6 bases and J by 12 bases. Including the terminal cysteine and phenylalanine, the CDR3 comprises 10 residues. The entry retains the CDR3 DNA only, 30 bases that are in frame from base 1.